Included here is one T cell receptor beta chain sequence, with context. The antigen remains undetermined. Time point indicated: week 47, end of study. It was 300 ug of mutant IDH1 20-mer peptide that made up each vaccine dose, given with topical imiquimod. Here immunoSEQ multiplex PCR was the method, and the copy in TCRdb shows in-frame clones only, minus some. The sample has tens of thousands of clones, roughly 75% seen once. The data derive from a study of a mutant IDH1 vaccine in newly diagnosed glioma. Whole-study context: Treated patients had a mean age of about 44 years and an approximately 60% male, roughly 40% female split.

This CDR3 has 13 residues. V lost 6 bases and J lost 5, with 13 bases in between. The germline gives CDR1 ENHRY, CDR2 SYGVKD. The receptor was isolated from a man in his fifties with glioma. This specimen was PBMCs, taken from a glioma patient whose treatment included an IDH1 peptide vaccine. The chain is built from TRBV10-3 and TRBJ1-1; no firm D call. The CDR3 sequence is CAISEMIGTEAFF. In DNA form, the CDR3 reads TGTGCCATCAGCGAGATGATAGGAACTGAAGCTTTCTTT.